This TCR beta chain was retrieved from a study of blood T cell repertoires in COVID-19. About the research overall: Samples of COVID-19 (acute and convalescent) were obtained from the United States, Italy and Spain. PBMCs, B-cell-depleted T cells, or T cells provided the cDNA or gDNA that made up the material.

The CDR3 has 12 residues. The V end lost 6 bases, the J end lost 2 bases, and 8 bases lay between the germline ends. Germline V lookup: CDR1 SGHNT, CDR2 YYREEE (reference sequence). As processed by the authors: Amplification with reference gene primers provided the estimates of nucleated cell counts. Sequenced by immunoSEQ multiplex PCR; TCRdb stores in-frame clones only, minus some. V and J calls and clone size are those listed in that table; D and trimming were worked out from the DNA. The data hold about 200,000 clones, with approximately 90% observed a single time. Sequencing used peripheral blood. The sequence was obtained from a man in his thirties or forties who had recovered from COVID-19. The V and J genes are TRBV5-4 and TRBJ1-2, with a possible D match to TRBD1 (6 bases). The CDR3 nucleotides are TGTGCCAGCACGGGACAAAACTATGGCTACACCTTC. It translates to CASTGQNYGYTF.